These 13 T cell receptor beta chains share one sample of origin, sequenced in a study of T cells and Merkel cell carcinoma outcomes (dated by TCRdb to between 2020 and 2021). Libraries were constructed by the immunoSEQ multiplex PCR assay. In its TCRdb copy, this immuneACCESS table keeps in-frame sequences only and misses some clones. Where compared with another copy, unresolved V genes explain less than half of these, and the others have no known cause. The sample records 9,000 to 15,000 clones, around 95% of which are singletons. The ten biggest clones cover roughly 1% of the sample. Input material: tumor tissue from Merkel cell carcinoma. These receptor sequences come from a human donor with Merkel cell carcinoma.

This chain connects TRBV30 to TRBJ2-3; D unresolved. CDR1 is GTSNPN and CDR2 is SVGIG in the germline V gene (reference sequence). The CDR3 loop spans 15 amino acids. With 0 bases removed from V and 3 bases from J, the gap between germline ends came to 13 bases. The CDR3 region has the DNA TGTGCCTGGAGTGTGGTTTGGGGTTTAACAGATACGCAGTATTTT. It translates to CAWSVVWGLTDTQYF.

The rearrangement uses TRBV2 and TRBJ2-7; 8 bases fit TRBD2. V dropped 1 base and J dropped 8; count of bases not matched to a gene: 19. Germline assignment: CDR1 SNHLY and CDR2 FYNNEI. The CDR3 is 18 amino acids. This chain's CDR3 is CASSEGSWGPSGFDKQYF. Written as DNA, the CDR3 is TGTGCCAGCAGTGAAGGTTCCTGGGGGCCTAGCGGGTTCGACAAGCAGTACTTC.

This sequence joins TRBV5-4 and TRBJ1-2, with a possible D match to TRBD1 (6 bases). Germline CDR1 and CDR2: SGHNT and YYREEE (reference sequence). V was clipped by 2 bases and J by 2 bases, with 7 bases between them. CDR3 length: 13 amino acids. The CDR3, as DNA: TGTGCCAGCAGCTTTCAGGGGAACTATGGCTACACCTTC. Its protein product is CASSFQGNYGYTF.

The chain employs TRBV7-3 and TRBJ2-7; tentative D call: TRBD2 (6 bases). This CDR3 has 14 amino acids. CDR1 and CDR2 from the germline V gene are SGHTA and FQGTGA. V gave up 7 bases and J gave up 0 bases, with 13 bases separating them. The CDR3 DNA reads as TGTGCCAGCACCGGACGGGGGATCTCCTACGAGCAGTACTTC. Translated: CASTGRGISYEQYF.

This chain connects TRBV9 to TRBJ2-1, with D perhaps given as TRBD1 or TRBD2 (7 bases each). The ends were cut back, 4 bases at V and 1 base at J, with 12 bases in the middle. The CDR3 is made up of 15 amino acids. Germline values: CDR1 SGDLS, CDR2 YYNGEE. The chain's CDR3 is CASSPQGGSYNEQFF. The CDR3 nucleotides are TGTGCCAGCAGCCCTCAGGGGGGGTCCTACAATGAGCAGTTCTTC.

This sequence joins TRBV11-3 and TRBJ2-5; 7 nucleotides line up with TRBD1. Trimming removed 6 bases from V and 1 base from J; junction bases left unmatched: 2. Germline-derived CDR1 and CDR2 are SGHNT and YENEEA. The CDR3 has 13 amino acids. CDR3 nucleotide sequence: TGTGCCAGCAGAAGGGACAGCCAAGAGACCCAGTACTTC. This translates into CASRRDSQETQYF. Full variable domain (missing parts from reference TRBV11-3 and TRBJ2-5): EAGVVQSPRYKIIEKKQPVAFWCNPISGHNTLYWYLQNLGQGPELLIRYENEEAVDDSQLPKDRFSAERLKGVDSTLKIQPAELGDSAVYLCASRRDSQETQYFGPGTRLLVL.

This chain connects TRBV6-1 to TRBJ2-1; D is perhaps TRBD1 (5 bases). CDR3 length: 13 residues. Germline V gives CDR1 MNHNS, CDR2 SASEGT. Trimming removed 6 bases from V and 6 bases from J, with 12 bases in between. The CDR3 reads CASRYQGFNEQFF. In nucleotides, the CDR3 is TGTGCCAGCAGGTATCAGGGTTTCAATGAGCAGTTCTTC.

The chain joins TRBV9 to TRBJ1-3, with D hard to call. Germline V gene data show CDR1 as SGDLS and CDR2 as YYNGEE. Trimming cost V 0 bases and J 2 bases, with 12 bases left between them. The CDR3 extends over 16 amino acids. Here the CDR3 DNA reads TGTGCCAGCAGCGTAGGGTTGGGAATAACTGGAAACACCATATATTTT. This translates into CASSVGLGITGNTIYF.

CDR3 in amino acids: CASSRRRSSYEQYF. The CDR3, as DNA: TGCGCCAGCAGTCGCAGACGAAGCTCCTACGAGCAGTACTTC. The V gene is TRBV5-1, the J gene TRBJ2-7; D is undetermined. The germline V and J ends were trimmed by 5 bases and 0 bases, with 12 bases remaining between them. The V gene's germline CDR1 is SGHRS and CDR2 YFSETQ. The CDR3 length is 14 residues.

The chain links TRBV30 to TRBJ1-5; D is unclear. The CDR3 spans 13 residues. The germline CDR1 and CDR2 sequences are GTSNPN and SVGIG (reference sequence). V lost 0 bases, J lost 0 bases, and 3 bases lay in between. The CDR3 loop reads CAWSVSSNQPQHF. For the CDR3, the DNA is TGTGCCTGGAGTGTTTCTAGCAATCAGCCCCAGCATTTT.

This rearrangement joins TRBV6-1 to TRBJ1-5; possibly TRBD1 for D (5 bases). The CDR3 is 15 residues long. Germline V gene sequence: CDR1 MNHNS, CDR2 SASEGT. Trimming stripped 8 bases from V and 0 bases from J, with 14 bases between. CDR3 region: CASGVTVYSNQPQHF. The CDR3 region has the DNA TGTGCCAGCGGAGTGACAGTGTATAGCAATCAGCCCCAGCATTTT.

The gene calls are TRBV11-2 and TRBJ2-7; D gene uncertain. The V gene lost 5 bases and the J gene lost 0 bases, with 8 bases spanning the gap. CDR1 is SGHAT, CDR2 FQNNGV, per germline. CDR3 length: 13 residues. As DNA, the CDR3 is TGTGCCAGCAGCCCTCTCCGCTCCTACGAGCAGTACTTC. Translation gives CASSPLRSYEQYF.

CDR3 residues: CASSQDGSGREGLFTQYF. The CDR3 bases are TGCGCCAGCAGCCAAGATGGATCGGGACGGGAGGGCCTTTTTACGCAGTATTTT. The V call is TRBV4-1, the J call TRBJ2-3; 8 bases line up with TRBD2. The CDR3 has 18 residues. Looked up from germline, CDR1 is MGHRA and CDR2 is YSYEKL. V lost 0 bases to trimming and J lost 8 bases; unmatched junction nucleotides: 16.